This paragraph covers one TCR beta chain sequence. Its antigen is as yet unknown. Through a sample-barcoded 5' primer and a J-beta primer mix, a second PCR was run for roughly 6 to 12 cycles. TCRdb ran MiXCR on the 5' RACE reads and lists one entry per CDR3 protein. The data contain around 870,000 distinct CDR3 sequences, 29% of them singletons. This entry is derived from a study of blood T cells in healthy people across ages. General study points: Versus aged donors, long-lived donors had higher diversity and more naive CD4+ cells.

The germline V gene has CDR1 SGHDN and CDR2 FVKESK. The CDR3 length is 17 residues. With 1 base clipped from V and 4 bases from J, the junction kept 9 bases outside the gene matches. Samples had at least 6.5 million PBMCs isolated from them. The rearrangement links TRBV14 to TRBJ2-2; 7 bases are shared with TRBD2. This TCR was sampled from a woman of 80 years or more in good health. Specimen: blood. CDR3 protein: CASSQASLALFTGELFF. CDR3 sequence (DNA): TGTGCCAGCAGCCAAGCATCACTAGCGCTATTCACCGGGGAGCTGTTTTTT.